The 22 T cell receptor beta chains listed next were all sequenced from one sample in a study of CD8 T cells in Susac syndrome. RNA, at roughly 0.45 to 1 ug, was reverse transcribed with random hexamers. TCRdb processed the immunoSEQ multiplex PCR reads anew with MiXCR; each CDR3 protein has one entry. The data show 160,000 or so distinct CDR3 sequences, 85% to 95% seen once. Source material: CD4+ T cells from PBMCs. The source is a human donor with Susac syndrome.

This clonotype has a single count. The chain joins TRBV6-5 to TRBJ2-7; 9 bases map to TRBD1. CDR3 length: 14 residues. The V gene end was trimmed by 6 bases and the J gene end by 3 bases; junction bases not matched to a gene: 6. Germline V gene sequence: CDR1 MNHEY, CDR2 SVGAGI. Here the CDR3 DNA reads TGTGCCAGCAGAAAGGACAGGGGCCTCTACGAGCAGTACTTC. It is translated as CASRKDRGLYEQYF.

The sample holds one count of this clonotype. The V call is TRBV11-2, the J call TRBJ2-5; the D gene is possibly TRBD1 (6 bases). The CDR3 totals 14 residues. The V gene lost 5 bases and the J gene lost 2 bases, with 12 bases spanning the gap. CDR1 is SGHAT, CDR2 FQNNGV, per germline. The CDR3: CASSGGLGQETQYF. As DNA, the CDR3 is TGTGCCAGCAGCGGGGGCCTGGGACAAGAGACCCAGTACTTC.

The CDR3 loop is CASSLEGRPQETQYF. The CDR3 DNA sequence: TGTGCCAGCAGCTTGGAGGGGCGCCCCCAAGAGACCCAGTACTTC. The chain is built from TRBV7-9 and TRBJ2-5, with a tentative D call TRBD2 (6 bases). Germline V gene data show CDR1 as SEHNR and CDR2 as FQNEAQ (reference sequence). With 3 bases removed from V and 1 base from J, the gap between germline ends came to 12 bases. This CDR3 region has 15 residues.

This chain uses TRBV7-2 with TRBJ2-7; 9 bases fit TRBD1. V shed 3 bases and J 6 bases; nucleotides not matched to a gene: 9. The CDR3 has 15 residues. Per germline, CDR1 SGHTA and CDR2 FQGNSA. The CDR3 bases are TGTGCCAGCAGCTTGGCACAGGGGGCGCGAGGCGAGCAGTACTTC. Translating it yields CASSLAQGARGEQYF.

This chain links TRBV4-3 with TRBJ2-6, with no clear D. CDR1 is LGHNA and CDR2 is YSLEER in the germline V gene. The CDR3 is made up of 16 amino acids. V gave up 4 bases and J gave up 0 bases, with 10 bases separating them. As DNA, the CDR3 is TGCGCCAGCAGCCCCGCAGGCGGCTCTGGGGCCAACGTCCTGACTTTC. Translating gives CASSPAGGSGANVLTF.

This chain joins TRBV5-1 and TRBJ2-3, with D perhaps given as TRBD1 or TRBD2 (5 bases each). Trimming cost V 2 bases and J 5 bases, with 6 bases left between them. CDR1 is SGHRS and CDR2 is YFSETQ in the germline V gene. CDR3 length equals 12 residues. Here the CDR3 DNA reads TGCGCCAGCAGCTTTGGGGGAGATACGCAGTATTTT. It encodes CASSFGGDTQYF.

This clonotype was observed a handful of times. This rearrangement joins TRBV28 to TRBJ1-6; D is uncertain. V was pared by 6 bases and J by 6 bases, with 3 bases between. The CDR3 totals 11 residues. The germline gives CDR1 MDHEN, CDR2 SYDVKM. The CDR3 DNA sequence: TGTGCCAGCAGGACTAATTCACCCCTCCACTTT. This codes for CASRTNSPLHF.

The CDR3 loop reads CASSQPGTGELFF. CDR3 nucleotide sequence: TGTGCCAGCAGCCAACCGGGCACCGGGGAGCTGTTTTTT. The chain links TRBV14 to TRBJ2-2; D remains unclear. The V gene's germline CDR1 is SGHDN and CDR2 FVKESK. The CDR3 spans 13 residues. The V gene lost 2 bases and the J gene lost 4 bases, with 5 bases spanning the gap.

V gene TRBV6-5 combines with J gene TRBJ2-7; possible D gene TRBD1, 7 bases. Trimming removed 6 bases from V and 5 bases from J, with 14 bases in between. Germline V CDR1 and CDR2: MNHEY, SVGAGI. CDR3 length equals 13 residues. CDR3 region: CASSTTGRNEQYF. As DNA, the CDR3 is TGTGCCAGCAGCACGACAGGGAGGAACGAGCAGTACTTC.

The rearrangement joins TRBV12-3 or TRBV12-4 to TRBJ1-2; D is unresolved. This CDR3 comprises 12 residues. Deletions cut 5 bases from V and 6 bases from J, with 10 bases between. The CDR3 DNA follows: TGTGCCAGCAGTCCAGAGCCCGATGGCTACACCTTC. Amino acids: CASSPEPDGYTF.

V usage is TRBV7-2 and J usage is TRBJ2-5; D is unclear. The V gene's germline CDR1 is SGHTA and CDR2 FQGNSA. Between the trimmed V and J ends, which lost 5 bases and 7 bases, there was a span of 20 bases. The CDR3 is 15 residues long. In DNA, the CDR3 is TGTGCCAGCAGCACCGAAGGTACCCCGACGGGGACCCAGTACTTC. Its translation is CASSTEGTPTGTQYF.

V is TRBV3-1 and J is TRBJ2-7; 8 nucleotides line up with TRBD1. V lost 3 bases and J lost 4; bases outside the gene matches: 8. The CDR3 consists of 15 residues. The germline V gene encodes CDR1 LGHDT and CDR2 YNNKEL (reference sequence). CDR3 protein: CASSHIRTGRYEQYF. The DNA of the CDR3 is TGTGCCAGCAGCCATATCAGGACAGGGCGGTACGAGCAGTACTTC.

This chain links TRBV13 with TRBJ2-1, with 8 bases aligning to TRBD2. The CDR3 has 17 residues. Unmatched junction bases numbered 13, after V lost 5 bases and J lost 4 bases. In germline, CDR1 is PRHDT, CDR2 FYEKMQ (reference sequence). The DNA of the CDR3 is TGTGCCAGCAGCCTCACCGGGAGGGGCGGAGGGTACAATGAGCAGTTCTTC. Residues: CASSLTGRGGGYNEQFF.

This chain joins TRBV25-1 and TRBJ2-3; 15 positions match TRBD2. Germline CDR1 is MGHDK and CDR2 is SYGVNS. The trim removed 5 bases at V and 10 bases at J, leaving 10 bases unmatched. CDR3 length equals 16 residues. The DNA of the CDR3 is TGTGCCAGCAGTCCTCCGGGACTAGCGGGGGGTACCGCGCAGTATTTT. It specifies CASSPPGLAGGTAQYF.

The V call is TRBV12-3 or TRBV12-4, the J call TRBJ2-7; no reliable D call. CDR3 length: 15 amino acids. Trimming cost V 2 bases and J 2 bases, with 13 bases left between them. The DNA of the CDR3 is TGTGCCAGCAGTTTACTCTCCCTTCCTCCCTACGAGCAGTACTTC. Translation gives CASSLLSLPPYEQYF.

CDR3 DNA: TGCAGTGCTAGAACAACTGGAAACACCATATATTTT. It codes for CSARTTGNTIYF. The J gene is TRBJ1-3, the V gene TRBV20-1; D remains unclear. Germline CDR1 reads DFQATT; CDR2 reads SNEGSKA (reference sequence). The CDR3 runs to 12 residues. Trimming left V 2 bases short and J 2 bases short, with 4 bases between.

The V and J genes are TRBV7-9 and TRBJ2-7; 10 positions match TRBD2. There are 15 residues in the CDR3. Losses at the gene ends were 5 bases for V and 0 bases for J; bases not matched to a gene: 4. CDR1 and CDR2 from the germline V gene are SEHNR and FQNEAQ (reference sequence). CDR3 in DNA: TGTGCCAGCAGCCCAATAGCGGGGGGCTCCTACGAGCAGTACTTC. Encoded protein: CASSPIAGGSYEQYF.

CDR3 amino acids: CASSDRTQETQYF. In DNA form, the CDR3 reads TGTGCCAGTAGCGACAGGACTCAAGAGACCCAGTACTTC. The chain carries TRBV19 and TRBJ2-5; possible D gene TRBD1, 6 bases. This CDR3 comprises 13 residues. Germline values: CDR1 LNHDA, CDR2 SQIVND (reference sequence). The V gene lost 6 bases and the J gene lost 2 bases, with 10 bases spanning the gap. Combining the CDR3 with reference TRBV19 and TRBJ2-5 gives the whole variable domain DGGITQSPKYLFRKEGQNVTLSCEQNLNHDAMYWYRQDPGQGLRLIYYSQIVNDFQKGDIAEGYSVSREKKESFPLTVTSAQKNPTAFYLCASSDRTQETQYFGPGTRLLVL.

The CDR3 is CASSPVGRFRDTYEQYF. CDR3 in DNA: TGTGCCAGCTCACCCGTGGGTCGTTTTCGGGACACCTACGAGCAGTACTTC. The chain combines TRBV18 with TRBJ2-7; a weak D match, TRBD1 (6 bases). Trimming removed 3 bases from V and 2 bases from J, with 20 bases in between. Germline V gene sequence: CDR1 KGHSH, CDR2 LQKENI. The CDR3 extends over 17 amino acids.

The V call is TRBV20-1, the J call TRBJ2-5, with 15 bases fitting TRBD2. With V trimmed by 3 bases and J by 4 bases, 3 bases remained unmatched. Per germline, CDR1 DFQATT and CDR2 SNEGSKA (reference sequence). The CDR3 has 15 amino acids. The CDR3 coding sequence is TGCAGTGCTAGGGGGGGACTAGCGGGGGGAGAGACCCAGTACTTC. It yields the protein CSARGGLAGGETQYF.

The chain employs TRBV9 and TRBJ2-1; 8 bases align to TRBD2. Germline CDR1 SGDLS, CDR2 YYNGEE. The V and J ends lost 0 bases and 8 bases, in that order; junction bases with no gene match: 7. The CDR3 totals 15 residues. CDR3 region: CASSVAGGGLDEQFF. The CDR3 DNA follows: TGTGCCAGCAGCGTAGCTGGCGGGGGGCTCGATGAGCAGTTCTTC.

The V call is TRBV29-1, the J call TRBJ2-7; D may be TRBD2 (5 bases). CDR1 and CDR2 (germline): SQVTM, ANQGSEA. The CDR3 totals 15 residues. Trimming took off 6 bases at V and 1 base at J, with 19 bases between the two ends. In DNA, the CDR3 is TGCAGCGTGGGATTATTGGGCGGGCCATCCTACGAGCAGTACTTC. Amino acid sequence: CSVGLLGGPSYEQYF.